This T cell receptor beta chain appears in the sequencing data of a study of blood T cell repertoires in COVID-19. The CDR3 is made up of 14 amino acids. V was pared by 4 bases and J by 6 bases, with 15 bases between. CDR1 and CDR2 (germline): SGHDN, FVKESK. This table comes from immunoSEQ multiplex PCR, and its TCRdb copy is limited to in-frame clones, with some not included. The sample has 90,000 or so clones, around 88% seen once. The chain links TRBV14 to TRBJ1-2; D is perhaps TRBD1 (5 bases). The sample consisted of peripheral blood. This TCR was recovered from a woman aged 55-70 years with COVID-19, enrolled during active disease. Here the CDR3 reads CASSPRRGSHGYTF. CDR3 nucleotides: TGTGCCAGCAGCCCCCGGCGGGGCAGCCATGGCTACACCTTC.